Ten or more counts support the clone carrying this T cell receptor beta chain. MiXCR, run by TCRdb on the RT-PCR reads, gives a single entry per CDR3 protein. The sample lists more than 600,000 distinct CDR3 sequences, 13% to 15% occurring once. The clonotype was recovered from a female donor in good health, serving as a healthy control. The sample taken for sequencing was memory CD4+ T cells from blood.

CDR3: CSATPGRGNEQFF. In DNA form, the CDR3 reads TGCAGTGCTACGCCGGGACGCGGCAATGAGCAGTTCTTC. The chain uses TRBV20-1 and TRBJ2-1; D is perhaps TRBD1 or TRBD2 (5 bases each). This CDR3 spans 13 amino acids. V lost 4 bases and J 6 bases, leaving 13 bases between the germline ends. Germline CDR1 DFQATT, CDR2 SNEGSKA (reference sequence).